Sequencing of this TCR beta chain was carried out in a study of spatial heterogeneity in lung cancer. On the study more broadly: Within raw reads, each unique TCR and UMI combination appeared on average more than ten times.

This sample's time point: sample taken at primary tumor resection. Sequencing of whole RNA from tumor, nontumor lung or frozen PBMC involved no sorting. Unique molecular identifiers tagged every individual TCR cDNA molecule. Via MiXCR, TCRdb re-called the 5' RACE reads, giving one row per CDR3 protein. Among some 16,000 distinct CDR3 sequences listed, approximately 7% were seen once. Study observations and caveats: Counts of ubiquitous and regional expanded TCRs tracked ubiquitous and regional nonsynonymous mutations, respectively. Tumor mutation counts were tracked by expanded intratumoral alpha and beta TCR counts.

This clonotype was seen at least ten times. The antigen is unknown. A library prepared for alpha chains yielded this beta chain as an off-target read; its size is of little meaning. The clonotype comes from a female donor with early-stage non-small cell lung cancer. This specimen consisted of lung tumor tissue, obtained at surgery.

The CDR3 protein is CASSLDPGSIYEQYF. CDR3 DNA: TGCGCCAGCAGCTTGGATCCGGGGTCGATCTACGAGCAGTACTTC. V and J are TRBV5-1 and TRBJ2-7; D may be TRBD2 (5 bases). Germline assignment: CDR1 SGHRS and CDR2 YFSETQ. Trimming shortened V by 0 bases and J by 3 bases, and 13 bases separated the two germline ends. The CDR3 is 15 amino acids.